These T cell receptor beta chains were read from a single sample in a study of blood T cell repertoires in COVID-19. TCRdb's copy holds only in-frame clones and misses some; the assay was immunoSEQ multiplex PCR. The sample holds about 70,000 clones, 70% to 75% seen once. The specimen was peripheral blood. The receptors come from a woman aged 70 to 79 with acute or convalescent COVID-19. Each CDR3 is given with its conserved first and last residue.

j_call: TRBJ2-1; v_call: TRBV2; cdr3_aa: CASSEWTENNEQFF
j_call: TRBJ2-3; v_call: TRBV5-4; cdr3_aa: CASSPRTSGIGDTQYF
j_call: TRBJ2-3; v_call: TRBV15; cdr3_aa: CATSRLAGGSDTQYF
j_call: TRBJ2-1; v_call: TRBV11-2; cdr3_aa: CASSLFRSTSGRANEQFF
j_call: TRBJ1-3; v_call: TRBV5-8; cdr3_aa: CASSLGTLTGNTIYF
j_call: TRBJ1-5; v_call: TRBV19; cdr3_aa: CASTLYGTGDQPQHF
j_call: TRBJ1-3; v_call: TRBV28; cdr3_aa: CATTFGGVSGNTIYF
j_call: TRBJ2-7; v_call: TRBV27; cdr3_aa: CASTAVSGFTYEQYF
j_call: TRBJ2-2; v_call: TRBV4-2; cdr3_aa: CASSQDGPGELFF
j_call: TRBJ2-5; v_call: TRBV5-8; cdr3_aa: CASTVVETQYF
j_call: TRBJ2-2; v_call: TRBV19; cdr3_aa: CASSQQRDRGAGELFF
j_call: TRBJ2-3; v_call: TRBV11-3; cdr3_aa: CASSLDSGLGTDTQYF
j_call: TRBJ2-1; v_call: TRBV16; cdr3_aa: CASSQRAVGQGAIYNEQFF
j_call: TRBJ1-2; v_call: TRBV5-1; cdr3_aa: CASSLDGQGPTHTF
j_call: TRBJ2-2; v_call: TRBV2; cdr3_aa: CASSEGGQGIGELFF
j_call: TRBJ1-2; v_call: TRBV9; cdr3_aa: CASSLQGGIGGYTF
j_call: TRBJ1-1; v_call: TRBV5-4; cdr3_aa: CASSLLGQGRLDTEAFF
j_call: TRBJ1-4; v_call: TRBV28; cdr3_aa: CASSSLGDRAGATNEKLFF
j_call: TRBJ2-6; v_call: TRBV5-6; cdr3_aa: CASQTGKGLSGANVLTF
j_call: TRBJ2-1; v_call: TRBV7-2; cdr3_aa: CASNSQGDEQFF
j_call: TRBJ2-7; v_call: TRBV3-1/TRBV3-2; cdr3_aa: CASSQRGTSGGLQYF
j_call: TRBJ2-7; v_call: TRBV12-3/TRBV12-4; cdr3_aa: CASSQQDSEQYF
j_call: TRBJ2-2; v_call: TRBV27; cdr3_aa: CASSFPGGGELFF
j_call: TRBJ2-7; v_call: TRBV9; cdr3_aa: CASSVSTGRTYEQYF
j_call: TRBJ1-5; v_call: TRBV6-6; cdr3_aa: CASTMGVGESNQPQHF
j_call: TRBJ2-2; v_call: TRBV6-1; cdr3_aa: CASSEIRGRNTGELFF
j_call: TRBJ1-2; v_call: TRBV30; cdr3_aa: CAWSRKGDRLGYTF
j_call: TRBJ2-1; v_call: TRBV7-2; cdr3_aa: CASSFTGGREQFF
j_call: TRBJ1-4; v_call: TRBV5-1; cdr3_aa: CASSRTATNEKLFF
j_call: TRBJ2-5; v_call: TRBV7-2; cdr3_aa: CASSPRLAQETQYF
j_call: TRBJ1-5; v_call: TRBV15; cdr3_aa: CATGRATLEPQHF
j_call: TRBJ2-7; v_call: TRBV18; cdr3_aa: CASSPPGGSRYYEQYF
j_call: TRBJ2-2; v_call: TRBV5-1; cdr3_aa: CASSLPQGGAARTGELFF
j_call: TRBJ1-3; v_call: TRBV21-1; cdr3_aa: CASSKGRGLNSGNTIYF
j_call: TRBJ1-2; v_call: TRBV10-3; cdr3_aa: CAISGGGTGIYGYTF
j_call: TRBJ1-2; v_call: TRBV29-1; cdr3_aa: CSVVFDRGRFNYGYTF
j_call: TRBJ1-5; v_call: TRBV18; cdr3_aa: CASSPKRDQPQHF
j_call: TRBJ2-5; v_call: TRBV19; cdr3_aa: CASSTVPGQGIRETQYF
j_call: TRBJ2-7; v_call: TRBV24-1; cdr3_aa: CATSGTGMRPYEQYF
j_call: TRBJ2-3; v_call: TRBV7-3; cdr3_aa: CASSLTGADTDTQYF
j_call: TRBJ1-3; v_call: TRBV27; cdr3_aa: CASSYRTGSGNTIYF
j_call: TRBJ2-3; v_call: TRBV2; cdr3_aa: CASSEGLAGTDTQYF
j_call: TRBJ1-2; v_call: TRBV28; cdr3_aa: CASSLGGGRKGYTF
j_call: TRBJ1-2; v_call: TRBV5-6; cdr3_aa: CASSSQDRERSYGYTF
j_call: TRBJ1-3; v_call: TRBV29-1; cdr3_aa: CSVEAGRGQGDTIYF
j_call: TRBJ1-1; v_call: TRBV2; cdr3_aa: CASSGQGFVGTEAFF
j_call: TRBJ1-2; v_call: TRBV9; cdr3_aa: CASTVTQGYGFGYTF
j_call: TRBJ1-2; v_call: TRBV19; cdr3_aa: CASSSRGQGPNYGYTF
j_call: TRBJ2-5; v_call: TRBV7-3; cdr3_aa: CASSLSGETQYF
j_call: TRBJ1-3; v_call: TRBV5-1; cdr3_aa: CASSQQASTGNTIYF
j_call: TRBJ1-3; v_call: TRBV23-1; cdr3_aa: CASSQSPTFVSGNTIYF
j_call: TRBJ2-5; v_call: TRBV5-1; cdr3_aa: CASSLEGQGVETQYF
j_call: TRBJ1-1; v_call: TRBV5-4; cdr3_aa: CASSFDPRANTEAFF
j_call: TRBJ2-3; v_call: TRBV7-2; cdr3_aa: CASSFSTSGGDTQYF
j_call: TRBJ2-7; v_call: TRBV9; cdr3_aa: CASSVASLPVEQYF
j_call: TRBJ2-5; v_call: TRBV7-8; cdr3_aa: CASSSQRGSGNWETQYF